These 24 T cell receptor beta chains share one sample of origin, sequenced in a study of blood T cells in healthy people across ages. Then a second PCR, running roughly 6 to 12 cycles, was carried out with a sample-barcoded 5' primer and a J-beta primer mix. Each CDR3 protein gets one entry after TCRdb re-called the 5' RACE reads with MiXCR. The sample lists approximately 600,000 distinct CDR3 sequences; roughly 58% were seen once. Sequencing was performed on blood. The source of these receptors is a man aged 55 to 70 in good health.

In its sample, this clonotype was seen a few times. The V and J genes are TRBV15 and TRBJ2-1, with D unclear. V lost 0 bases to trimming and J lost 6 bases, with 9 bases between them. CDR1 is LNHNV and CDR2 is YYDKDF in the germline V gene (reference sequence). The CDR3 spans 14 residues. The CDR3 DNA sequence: TGTGCCACCAGCAGAGATCTCGCAATCAATGAGCAGTTCTTC. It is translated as CATSRDLAINEQFF.

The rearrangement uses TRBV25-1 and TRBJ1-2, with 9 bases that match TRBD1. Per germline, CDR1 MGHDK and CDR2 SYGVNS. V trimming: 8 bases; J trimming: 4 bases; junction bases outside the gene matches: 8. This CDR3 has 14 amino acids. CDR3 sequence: CASGVTGGTYGYTF. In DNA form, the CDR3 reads TGTGCCAGCGGAGTTACAGGGGGCACCTATGGCTACACCTTC.

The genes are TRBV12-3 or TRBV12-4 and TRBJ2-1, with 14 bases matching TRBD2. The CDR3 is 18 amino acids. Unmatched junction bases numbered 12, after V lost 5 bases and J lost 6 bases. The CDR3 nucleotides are TGTGCCAGCAGTCGACTAGCGGGGGGGAATCATGAAGGCAATGAGCAGTTCTTC. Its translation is CASSRLAGGNHEGNEQFF.

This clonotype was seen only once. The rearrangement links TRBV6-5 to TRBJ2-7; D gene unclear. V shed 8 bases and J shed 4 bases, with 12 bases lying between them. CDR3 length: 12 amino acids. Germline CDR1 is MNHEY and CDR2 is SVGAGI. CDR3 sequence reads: CASRRTVYEQYF. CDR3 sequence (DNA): TGTGCCAGCCGACGGACCGTATACGAGCAGTACTTC.

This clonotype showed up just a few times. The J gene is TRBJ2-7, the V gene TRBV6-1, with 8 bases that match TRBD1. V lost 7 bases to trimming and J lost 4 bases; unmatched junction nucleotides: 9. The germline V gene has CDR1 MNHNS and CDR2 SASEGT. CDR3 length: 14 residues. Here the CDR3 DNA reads TGTGCCAGCATTGGGGACAGGAGAGGGTACGAGCAGTACTTC. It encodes CASIGDRRGYEQYF.

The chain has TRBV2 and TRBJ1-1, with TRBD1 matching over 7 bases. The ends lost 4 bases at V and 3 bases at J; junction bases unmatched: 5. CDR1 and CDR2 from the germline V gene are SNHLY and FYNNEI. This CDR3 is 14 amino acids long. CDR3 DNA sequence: TGTGCCAGCAGTGCACAGGGGAGGTACACTGAAGCTTTCTTT. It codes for CASSAQGRYTEAFF.

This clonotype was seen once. CDR3 nucleotides: TGCGCCAGCAAGGGGGCAGGCGGGGAGCTGTTTTTT. Protein: CASKGAGGELFF. V is TRBV5-1 and J is TRBJ2-2, with TRBD1 matching 7 bases. V lost 6 bases to trimming and J lost 7 bases; unmatched junction nucleotides: 3. This CDR3 has 12 amino acids. Germline V CDR1 and CDR2: SGHRS, YFSETQ.

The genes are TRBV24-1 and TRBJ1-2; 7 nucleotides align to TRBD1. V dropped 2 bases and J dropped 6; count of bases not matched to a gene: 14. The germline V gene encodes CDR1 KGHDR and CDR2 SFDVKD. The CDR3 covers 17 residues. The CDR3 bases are TGTGCCACCAGTGATTCCAGGTCCGTGATACAGGGGCATGGCTACACCTTC. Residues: CATSDSRSVIQGHGYTF.

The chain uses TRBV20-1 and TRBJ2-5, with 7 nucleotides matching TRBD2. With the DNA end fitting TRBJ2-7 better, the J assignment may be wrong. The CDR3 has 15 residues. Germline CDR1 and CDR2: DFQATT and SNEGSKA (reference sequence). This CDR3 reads CSAEGGDSPYYEQYF. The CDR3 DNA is TGCAGTGCCGAGGGAGGGGACTCTCCTTACTACGAGCAGTACTTC.

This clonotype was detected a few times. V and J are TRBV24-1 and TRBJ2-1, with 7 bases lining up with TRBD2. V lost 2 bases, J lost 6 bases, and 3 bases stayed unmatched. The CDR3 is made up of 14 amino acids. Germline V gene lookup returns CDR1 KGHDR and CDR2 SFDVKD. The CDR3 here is CATSDSGTTNEQFF. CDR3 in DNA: TGTGCCACCAGTGATTCCGGGACTACCAATGAGCAGTTCTTC.

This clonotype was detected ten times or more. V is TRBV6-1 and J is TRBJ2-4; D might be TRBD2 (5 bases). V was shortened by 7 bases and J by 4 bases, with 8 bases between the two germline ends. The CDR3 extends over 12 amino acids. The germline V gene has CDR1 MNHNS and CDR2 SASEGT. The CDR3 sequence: CASNRGKNIQYF. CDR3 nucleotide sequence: TGTGCCAGCAACCGGGGAAAAAACATTCAGTACTTC.

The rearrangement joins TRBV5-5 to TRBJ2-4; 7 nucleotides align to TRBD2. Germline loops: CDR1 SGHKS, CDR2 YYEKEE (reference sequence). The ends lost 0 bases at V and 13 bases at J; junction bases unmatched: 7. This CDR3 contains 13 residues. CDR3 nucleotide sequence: TGTGCCAGCAGCTTGGGTCCGGGGGGAGAGCAGTACTTC. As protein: CASSLGPGGEQYF.

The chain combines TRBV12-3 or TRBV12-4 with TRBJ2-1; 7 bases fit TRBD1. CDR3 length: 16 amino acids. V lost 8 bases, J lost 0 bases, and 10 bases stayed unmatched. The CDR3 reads CASGKRGQSSYNEQFF. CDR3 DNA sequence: TGTGCCAGCGGCAAAAGGGGACAGAGCTCCTACAATGAGCAGTTCTTC.

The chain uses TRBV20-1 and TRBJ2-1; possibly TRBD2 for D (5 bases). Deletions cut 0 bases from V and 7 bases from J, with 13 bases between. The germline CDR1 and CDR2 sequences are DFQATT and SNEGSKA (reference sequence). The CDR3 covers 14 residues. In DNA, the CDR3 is TGCAGTGCTAGAGATCGACTACCGCCTAATGAGCAGTTCTTC. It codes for CSARDRLPPNEQFF.

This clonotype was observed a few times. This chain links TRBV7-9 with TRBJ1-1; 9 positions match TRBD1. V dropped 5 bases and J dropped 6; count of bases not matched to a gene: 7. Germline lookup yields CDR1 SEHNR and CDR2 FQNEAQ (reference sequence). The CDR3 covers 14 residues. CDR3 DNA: TGTGCCAGCAGCCCGGGACAGGGTGATTCTGAAGCTTTCTTT. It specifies CASSPGQGDSEAFF.

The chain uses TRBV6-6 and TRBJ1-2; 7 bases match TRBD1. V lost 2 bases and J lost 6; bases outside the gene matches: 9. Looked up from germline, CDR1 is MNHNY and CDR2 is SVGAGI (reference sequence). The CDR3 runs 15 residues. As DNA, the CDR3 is TGTGCCAGCAGTTACGAGAGAGACAGGGTCGATGGCTACACCTTC. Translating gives CASSYERDRVDGYTF.

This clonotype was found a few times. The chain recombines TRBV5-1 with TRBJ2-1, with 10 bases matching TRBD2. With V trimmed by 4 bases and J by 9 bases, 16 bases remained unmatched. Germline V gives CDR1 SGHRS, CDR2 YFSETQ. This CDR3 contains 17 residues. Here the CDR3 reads CASSPVSGGFLVGEQFF. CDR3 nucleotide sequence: TGCGCCAGCAGCCCCGTTAGCGGGGGGTTTCTAGTCGGTGAGCAGTTCTTC.

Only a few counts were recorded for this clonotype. The CDR3: CSAPPLLAGYQETQYF. In DNA, the CDR3 is TGCAGTGCGCCACCCTTGCTAGCGGGGTACCAAGAGACCCAGTACTTC. V is TRBV20-1 and J is TRBJ2-5, with 9 bases fitting TRBD2. V was pared by 6 bases and J by 0 bases, with 11 bases of the junction left unmatched. There are 16 residues in the CDR3. The germline CDR1 and CDR2 sequences are DFQATT and SNEGSKA (reference sequence).

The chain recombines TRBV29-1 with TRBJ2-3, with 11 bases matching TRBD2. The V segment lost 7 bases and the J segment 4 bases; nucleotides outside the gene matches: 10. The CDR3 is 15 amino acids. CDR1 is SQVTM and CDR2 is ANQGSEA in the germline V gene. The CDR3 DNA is TGCAGCGCCGCGGCTAGCGGGGGGCAGGCAGATACGCAGTATTTT. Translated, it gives CSAAASGGQADTQYF.

CDR3 in amino acids: CASSQDTRAGELFF. DNA of the CDR3: TGCGCCAGCAGCCAAGATACAAGGGCCGGGGAGCTGTTTTTT. This rearrangement joins TRBV4-1 to TRBJ2-2; D is uncertain. The germline V and J ends were trimmed by 0 bases and 6 bases, with 8 bases remaining between them. CDR3 length: 14 residues. The V gene's germline CDR1 is MGHRA and CDR2 YSYEKL.

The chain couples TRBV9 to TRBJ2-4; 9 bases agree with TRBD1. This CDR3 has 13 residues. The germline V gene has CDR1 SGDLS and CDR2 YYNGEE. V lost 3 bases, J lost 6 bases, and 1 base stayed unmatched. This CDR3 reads CASSGQGGNIQYF. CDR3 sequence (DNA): TGTGCCAGCAGCGGACAGGGGGGAAACATTCAGTACTTC.

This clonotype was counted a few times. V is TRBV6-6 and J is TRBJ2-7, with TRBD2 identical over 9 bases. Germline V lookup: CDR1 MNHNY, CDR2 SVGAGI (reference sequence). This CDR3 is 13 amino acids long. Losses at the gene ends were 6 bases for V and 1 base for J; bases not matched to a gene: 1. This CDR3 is CASRTSGSYEQYF. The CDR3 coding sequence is TGTGCCAGCAGAACTAGCGGGTCCTACGAGCAGTACTTC.

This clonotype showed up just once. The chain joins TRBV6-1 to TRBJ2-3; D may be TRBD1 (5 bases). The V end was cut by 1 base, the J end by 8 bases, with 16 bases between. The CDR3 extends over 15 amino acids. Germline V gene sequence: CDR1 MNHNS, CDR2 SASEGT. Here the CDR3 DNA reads TGTGCCAGCAGTGAAGAGGGGTGGGTAGCAGTTACGCAGTATTTT. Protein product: CASSEEGWVAVTQYF.

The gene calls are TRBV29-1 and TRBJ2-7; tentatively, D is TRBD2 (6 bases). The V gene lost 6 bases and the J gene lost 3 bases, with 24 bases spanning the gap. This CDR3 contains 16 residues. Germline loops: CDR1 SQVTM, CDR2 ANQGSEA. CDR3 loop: CSVARLRGGRSYEQYF. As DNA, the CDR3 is TGCAGCGTCGCGCGCCTGAGAGGAGGGAGAAGCTACGAGCAGTACTTC.